Below, 16 T cell receptor beta chains from the same sample are listed, as sequenced in a study of blood T cell repertoires in COVID-19. Repertoires were generated with immunoSEQ multiplex PCR, while TCRdb's copy carries only in-frame clones and drops some. This sample yields some 190,000 clones, of which around nine tenths are seen a single time; about 1.6% belongs to the top ten. The specimen was peripheral blood. The source of these receptors is a man aged 18 to 30 with active or convalescent COVID-19.

This clone is a singleton in its sample. The chain is built from TRBV28 and TRBJ1-2; TRBD1 agrees at 8 bases. V was pared by 8 bases and J by 9 bases, with 11 bases of the junction left unmatched. Germline V lookup: CDR1 MDHEN, CDR2 SYDVKM. This CDR3 is 13 amino acids long. This CDR3 reads CASEQRTGFSYTF. As DNA, the CDR3 is TGTGCCAGCGAGCAAAGGACAGGGTTTAGCTACACCTTC.

The chain couples TRBV7-9 to TRBJ1-3, with a possible D match to TRBD1 (6 bases). V was cut by 5 bases and J by 1 base, with 21 bases left in between. The germline V gene encodes CDR1 SEHNR and CDR2 FQNEAQ (reference sequence). This CDR3 is 18 amino acids long. CDR3 residues: CASSLTPTGQSSGNTIYF. The CDR3 coding sequence is TGTGCCAGCAGCCTTACTCCCACCGGACAGTCATCTGGAAACACCATATATTTT.

This clone was recorded a few times. The chain has TRBV6-5 and TRBJ2-7; 11 nucleotides align to TRBD2. The germline V gene has CDR1 MNHEY and CDR2 SVGAGI. After removal of 5 bases from V and 3 bases from J, the junction contained 6 bases not matched to a gene. The CDR3 has 15 residues. CDR3 nucleotide sequence: TGTGCCAGCAGTACCCGGACTAGCGGGTTCTACGAGCAGTACTTC. Protein product: CASSTRTSGFYEQYF.

The V and J genes are TRBV6-5 and TRBJ1-5; TRBD1 might be the D (5 bases). The length of the CDR3 is 13 residues. Trimming left V 6 bases short and J 9 bases short, with 15 bases between. The germline V gene has CDR1 MNHEY and CDR2 SVGAGI. CDR3 sequence reads: CASSVDSGAPQHF. CDR3 sequence (DNA): TGTGCCAGCAGCGTCGACAGTGGGGCGCCCCAGCATTTT.

This chain links TRBV6-2 or TRBV6-3 with TRBJ2-5, with a possible D match to TRBD1 (6 bases). Germline V gene data show CDR1 as MNHEY and CDR2 as SVGEGT. The CDR3 is 15 residues long. The V gene lost 0 bases and the J gene lost 4 bases, with 12 bases spanning the gap. The CDR3 reads CASSYSISRGETQYF. The DNA of the CDR3 is TGTGCCAGCAGTTACTCGATTAGCAGGGGAGAGACCCAGTACTTC.

The chain employs TRBV10-3 and TRBJ2-3; D gene unclear. The CDR3 consists of 14 residues. The ends were cut back, 3 bases at V and 2 bases at J, with 9 bases in the middle. Germline lookup yields CDR1 ENHRY and CDR2 SYGVKD. In DNA, the CDR3 is TGTGCCATCAGTGATCGGAGAACCACAGATACGCAGTATTTT. It is translated as CAISDRRTTDTQYF.

The rearrangement links TRBV6-1 to TRBJ2-3; D is undetermined. The V gene's germline CDR1 is MNHNS and CDR2 SASEGT. The V end lost 2 bases, the J end lost 0 bases, and 12 bases lay between the germline ends. The CDR3 covers 16 residues. CDR3 loop: CASSESILSSTDTQYF. In DNA, the CDR3 is TGTGCCAGCAGTGAATCCATACTTTCTAGCACAGATACGCAGTATTTT.

Only a few counts were recorded for this clone. The gene calls are TRBV19 and TRBJ1-5, with D tentatively TRBD1 (5 bases). Deletions cut 3 bases from V and 5 bases from J, with 5 bases between. The CDR3 has 12 residues. Per the germline V gene, CDR1 is LNHDA and CDR2 is SQIVND (reference sequence). The CDR3 DNA follows: TGTGCCAGTAGTATCAGGGATCAGCCCCAGCATTTT. It specifies CASSIRDQPQHF.

The genes are TRBV15 and TRBJ1-5; D gene ambiguous. The CDR3 is 17 amino acids. V lost 0 bases and J lost 1, with 13 bases in between. Germline CDR1 is LNHNV and CDR2 is YYDKDF (reference sequence). The CDR3 here is CATSRDRGRGSNQPQHF. As DNA, the CDR3 is TGTGCCACCAGCAGAGATCGTGGGAGAGGGAGCAATCAGCCCCAGCATTTT.

The chain links TRBV6-4 to TRBJ2-1; 9 bases are a match to TRBD2. Germline values: CDR1 MRHNA, CDR2 SNTAGT. This CDR3 spans 14 amino acids. V was pared by 6 bases and J by 8 bases, with 8 bases of the junction left unmatched. The DNA for the CDR3 is TGTGCCAGCAGGGAATTTAGCGGGAGTTATGAGCAGTTCTTC. This encodes CASREFSGSYEQFF.

The chain has TRBV30 and TRBJ1-2, with 7 bases aligning to TRBD1. This CDR3 contains 16 residues. V gave up 0 bases and J gave up 1 base; unmatched junction bases: 8. Germline V gene data show CDR1 as GTSNPN and CDR2 as SVGIG (reference sequence). The CDR3 nucleotides read TGTGCCTGGAGTGTACGAGGGGGCGCTCGTAACTATGGCTACACCTTC. Its protein product is CAWSVRGGARNYGYTF.

The CDR3 bases are TGTGCCAGCAGTTACTCGATGTCCGGTCTTCAAGAGACCCAGTACTTC. Its protein is CASSYSMSGLQETQYF. This rearrangement joins TRBV6-6 to TRBJ2-5, with D hard to call. Germline CDR1 reads MNHNY; CDR2 reads SVGAGI (reference sequence). Trimming left V 0 bases short and J 2 bases short, with 13 bases between. The CDR3 sequence is 16 residues long.

V and J are TRBV2 and TRBJ2-7, with TRBD2 identical over 14 bases. J gave up 4 bases and V 5 bases, and 16 bases lay outside the gene matches. CDR3 length: 19 residues. The V gene's germline CDR1 is SNHLY and CDR2 FYNNEI. CDR3 amino acids: CASSPPGLAGVIQQYEQYF. As DNA, the CDR3 is TGTGCCAGCAGTCCACCGGGACTAGCGGGAGTGATCCAACAATACGAGCAGTACTTC. The complete variable domain, with remaining parts taken from reference TRBV2 and TRBJ2-7, reads EPEVTQTPSHQVTQMGQEVILRCVPISNHLYFYWYRQILGQKVEFLVSFYNNEISEKSEIFDDQFSVERPDGSNFTLKIRSTKLEDSAMYFCASSPPGLAGVIQQYEQYFGPGTRLTVT.

V is TRBV11-2 and J is TRBJ1-2; TRBD1 matches at 7 bases. Trimming cost V 5 bases and J 1 base; bases outside gene matches: 1. Germline assignment: CDR1 SGHAT and CDR2 FQNNGV. The CDR3 extends over 13 amino acids. CDR3 coding DNA: TGTGCCAGCAGCCGGGACAGTAACTATGGCTACACCTTC. Translating gives CASSRDSNYGYTF.

The chain employs TRBV28 and TRBJ2-3; TRBD1 matches 7 bases. J gave up 6 bases and V 6 bases, and 9 bases lay outside the gene matches. The germline gives CDR1 MDHEN, CDR2 SYDVKM. The CDR3 spans 14 residues. CDR3 sequence reads: CASSSPTTGDTQYF. The CDR3 region has the DNA TGTGCCAGCAGCTCTCCGACGACAGGGGATACGCAGTATTTT.

The chain combines TRBV30 with TRBJ1-1; TRBD1 matches 8 bases. V was pared by 5 bases and J by 3 bases, with 2 bases of the junction left unmatched. CDR3 size: 12 residues. CDR1 and CDR2 from the germline V gene are GTSNPN and SVGIG (reference sequence). The CDR3 loop reads CAWGQGYTEAFF. The CDR3 DNA reads as TGTGCCTGGGGACAGGGATACACTGAAGCTTTCTTT.